This T cell receptor (beta chain) came from a study of blood T cell repertoires in COVID-19. Study in general: Samples came from the United States, Italy and Spain, spanning acute and convalescent COVID-19. T cells, B-cell-depleted T cells, or PBMCs provided the cDNA or gDNA that served as material.

Original processing methods: Using reference gene primer amplification, nucleated cell counts were estimated. Produced via immunoSEQ multiplex PCR; TCRdb's table is partial and in-frame only. Clonal size and the V and J genes are those of that table, whereas D and trimming came from the DNA. Among over 200,000 clones, approximately 87% were seen once, and the ten largest hold approximately 6.2%. With 4 bases clipped from V and 4 bases from J, the junction kept 5 bases outside the gene matches. Germline-derived CDR1 and CDR2 are SGDLS and YYNGEE. The CDR3 has 15 amino acids. The clonotype comes from a man aged 55 to 70 who had recovered from COVID-19. The V and J genes are TRBV9 and TRBJ2-1; 10 bases align to TRBD2. The sample comprised peripheral blood. CDR3: CASSSGTSAYNEQFF. The DNA for the CDR3 is TGTGCCAGCAGCTCCGGGACTAGCGCGTACAATGAGCAGTTCTTC.